This T cell receptor beta chain derives from a study of CD8 T cells in ankylosing spondylitis. General study points: Reportedly, significant enrichment of disease-linked clones occurred in matched ankylosing spondylitis synovial fluid. The study identified a TCR beta motif of under 10 highly homologous variants that appeared characteristic of ankylosing spondylitis blood.

In the case of this clonotype: The antigen is unknown.

TCRdb itself ran the 5' RACE reads through MiXCR, one entry per CDR3 protein. The sample lists about 340,000 distinct CDR3 sequences; roughly 22% were seen once. Germline-derived CDR1 and CDR2 are MDHEN and SYDVKM. The CDR3 extends over 14 amino acids. V dropped 6 bases and J dropped 5 bases, with 17 bases sitting between them. This chain uses TRBV28 with TRBJ2-7; D unclear. The sequence was obtained from a male donor with ankylosing spondylitis or in good health (not recorded which). Sequencing used blood, either unsorted or a sorted T cell fraction (not recorded which). The CDR3 DNA reads TGTGCCAGCAGGAAAACAGCCGAAGGTGACGAGCAGTACTTC. This encodes CASRKTAEGDEQYF.